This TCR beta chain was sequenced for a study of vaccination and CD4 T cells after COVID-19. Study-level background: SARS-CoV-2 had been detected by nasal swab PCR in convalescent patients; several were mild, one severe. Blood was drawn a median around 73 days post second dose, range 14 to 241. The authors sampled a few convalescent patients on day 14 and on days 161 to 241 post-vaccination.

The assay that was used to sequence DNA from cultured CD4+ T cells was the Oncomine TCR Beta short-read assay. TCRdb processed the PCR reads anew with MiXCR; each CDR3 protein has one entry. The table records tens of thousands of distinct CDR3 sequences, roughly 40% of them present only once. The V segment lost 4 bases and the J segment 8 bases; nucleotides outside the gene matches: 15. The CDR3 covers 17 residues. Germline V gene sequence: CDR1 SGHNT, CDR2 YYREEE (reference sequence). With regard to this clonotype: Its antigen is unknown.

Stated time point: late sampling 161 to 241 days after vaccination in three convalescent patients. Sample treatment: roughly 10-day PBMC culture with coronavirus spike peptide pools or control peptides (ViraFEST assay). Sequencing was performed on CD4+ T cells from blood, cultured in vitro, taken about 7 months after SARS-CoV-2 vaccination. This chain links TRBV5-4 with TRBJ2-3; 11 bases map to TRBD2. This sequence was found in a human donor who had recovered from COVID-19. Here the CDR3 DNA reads TGTGCCAGCAGCCCCAAGACTAGCGGGGCTAGGGAGGGTACGCAGTATTTT. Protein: CASSPKTSGAREGTQYF.